This TCR beta chain was observed in a study of a mutant IDH1 vaccine in newly diagnosed glioma. Method: immunoSEQ multiplex PCR; TCRdb's copy keeps in-frame clones and lacks some. The sample includes under 150,000 clones, roughly 90% of them seen just once. Comments on this clone: Its antigen is unknown.

The sample's time point: week 11, during vaccination. The content of each vaccine dose was 300 ug of mutant IDH1 20-mer peptide, and topical imiquimod accompanied it. Study results and caveats: Detectable vaccine-induced immune responses arose in around 93% of patients.

Source: PBMCs, taken from a glioma patient whose treatment included an IDH1 peptide vaccine. The clonotype comes from a woman between 45 and 60 years old with glioma.

The CDR3: CASSPRAQTSSGNTIYF. In DNA form, the CDR3 reads TGCGCCAGCAGCCCCCGGGCGCAGACCTCCTCTGGAAACACCATATATTTT. The V call is TRBV4-1, the J call TRBJ1-3; the D is unclear. There are 17 residues in the CDR3. Trimming removed 4 bases from V and 0 bases from J, with 16 bases in between. Germline values: CDR1 MGHRA, CDR2 YSYEKL.